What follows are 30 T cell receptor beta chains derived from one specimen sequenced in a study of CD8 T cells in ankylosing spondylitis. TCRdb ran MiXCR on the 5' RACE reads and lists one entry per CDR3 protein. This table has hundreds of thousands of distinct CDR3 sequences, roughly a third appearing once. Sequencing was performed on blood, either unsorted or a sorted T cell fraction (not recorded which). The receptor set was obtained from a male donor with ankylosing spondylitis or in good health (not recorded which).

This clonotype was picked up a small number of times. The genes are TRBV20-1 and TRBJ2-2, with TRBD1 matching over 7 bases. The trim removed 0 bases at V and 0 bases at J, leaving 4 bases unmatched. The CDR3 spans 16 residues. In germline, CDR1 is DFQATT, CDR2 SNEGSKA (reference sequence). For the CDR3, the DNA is TGCAGTGCTAGAGATAGTGGACAGGCGAACACCGGGGAGCTGTTTTTT. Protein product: CSARDSGQANTGELFF.

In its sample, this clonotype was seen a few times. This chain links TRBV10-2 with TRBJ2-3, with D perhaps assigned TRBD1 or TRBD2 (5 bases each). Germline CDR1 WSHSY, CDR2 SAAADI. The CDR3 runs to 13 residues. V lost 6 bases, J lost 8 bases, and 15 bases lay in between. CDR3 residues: CASSEDLRGTQYF. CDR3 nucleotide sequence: TGCGCCAGCAGCGAAGACTTGAGGGGTACGCAGTATTTT.

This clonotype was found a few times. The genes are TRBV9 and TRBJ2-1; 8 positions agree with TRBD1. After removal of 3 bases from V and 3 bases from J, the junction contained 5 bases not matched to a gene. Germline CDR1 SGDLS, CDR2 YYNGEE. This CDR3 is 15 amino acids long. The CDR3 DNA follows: TGTGCCAGCAGCGCCGGACAGGGAAACTACAATGAGCAGTTCTTC. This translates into CASSAGQGNYNEQFF. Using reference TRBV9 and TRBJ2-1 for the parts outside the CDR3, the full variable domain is DSGVTQTPKHLITATGQRVTLRCSPRSGDLSVYWYQQSLDQGLQFLIQYYNGEERAKGNILERFSAQQFPDLHSELNLSSLELGDSALYFCASSAGQGNYNEQFFGPGTRLTVL.

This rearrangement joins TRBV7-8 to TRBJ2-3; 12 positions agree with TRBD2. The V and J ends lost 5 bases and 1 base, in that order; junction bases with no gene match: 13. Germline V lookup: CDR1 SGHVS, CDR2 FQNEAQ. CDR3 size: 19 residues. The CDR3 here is CASSPRGPLAGGRTDTQYF. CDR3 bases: TGTGCCAGCAGCCCTAGAGGTCCACTAGCGGGGGGACGCACAGATACGCAGTATTTT.

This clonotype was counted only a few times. For the CDR3, the DNA is TGCGCCAGCAGTGTAACAGGGGGCGGCGGGTATGGCTACACCTTC. Translated: CASSVTGGGGYGYTF. The rearrangement joins TRBV10-2 to TRBJ1-2; 9 bases are shared with TRBD1. Germline CDR1 WSHSY, CDR2 SAAADI. V trimming: 4 bases; J trimming: 5 bases; junction bases outside the gene matches: 8. CDR3 length: 15 amino acids.

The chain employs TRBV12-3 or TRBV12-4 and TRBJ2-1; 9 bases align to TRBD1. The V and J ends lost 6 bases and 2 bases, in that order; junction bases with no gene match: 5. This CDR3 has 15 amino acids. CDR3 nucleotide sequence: TGTGCCAGCAGCTGGACAGGGGTCGCCTACAATGAGCAGTTCTTC. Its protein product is CASSWTGVAYNEQFF.

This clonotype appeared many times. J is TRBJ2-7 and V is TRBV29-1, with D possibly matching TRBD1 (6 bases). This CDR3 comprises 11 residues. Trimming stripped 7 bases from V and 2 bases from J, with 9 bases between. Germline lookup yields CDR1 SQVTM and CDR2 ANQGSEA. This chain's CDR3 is CSGGQPYEQYF. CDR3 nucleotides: TGCAGCGGAGGACAGCCCTACGAGCAGTACTTC.

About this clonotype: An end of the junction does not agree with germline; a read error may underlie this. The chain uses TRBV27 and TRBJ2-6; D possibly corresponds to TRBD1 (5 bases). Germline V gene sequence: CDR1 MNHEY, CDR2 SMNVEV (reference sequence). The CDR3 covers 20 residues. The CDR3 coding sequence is TGTGCCAGCAGTTTAAACGTCGGTACAATAAGGAGCTCTGGGGCCAACGGCCTGACTTTC. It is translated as CASSLNVGTIRSSGANGLTF.

The CDR3 region has the DNA TGTGCCAGCAGCTTAGGGCGGGGCACAGATACGCAGTATTTT. Translated, it gives CASSLGRGTDTQYF. The chain has TRBV11-2 and TRBJ2-3, with D possibly TRBD2 on 5 matching bases. The V and J ends lost 1 base and 1 base respectively, with 6 bases between them. CDR1 is SGHAT, CDR2 FQNNGV, per germline. The CDR3 has 14 amino acids.

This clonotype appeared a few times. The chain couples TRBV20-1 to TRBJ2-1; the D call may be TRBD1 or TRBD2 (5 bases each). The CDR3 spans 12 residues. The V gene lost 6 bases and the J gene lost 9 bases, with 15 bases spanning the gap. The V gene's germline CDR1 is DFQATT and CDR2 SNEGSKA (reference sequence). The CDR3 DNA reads TGCAGTGCACCGGGGCGTTCGCGTGAGCAGTTCTTC. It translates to CSAPGRSREQFF.

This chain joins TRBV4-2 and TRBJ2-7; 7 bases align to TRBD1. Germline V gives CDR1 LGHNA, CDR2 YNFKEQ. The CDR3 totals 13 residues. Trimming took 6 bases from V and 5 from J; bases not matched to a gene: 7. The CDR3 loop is CASSPDRVHEQYF. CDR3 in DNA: TGTGCCAGCAGTCCAGACAGGGTCCACGAGCAGTACTTC.

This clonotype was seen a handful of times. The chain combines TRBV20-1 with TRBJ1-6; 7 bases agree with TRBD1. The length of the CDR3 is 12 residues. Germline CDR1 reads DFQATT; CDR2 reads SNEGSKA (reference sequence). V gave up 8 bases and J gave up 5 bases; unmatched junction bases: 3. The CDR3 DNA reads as TGCAGTCGTAGGGGGCATAATTCACCCCTCCACTTT. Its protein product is CSRRGHNSPLHF.

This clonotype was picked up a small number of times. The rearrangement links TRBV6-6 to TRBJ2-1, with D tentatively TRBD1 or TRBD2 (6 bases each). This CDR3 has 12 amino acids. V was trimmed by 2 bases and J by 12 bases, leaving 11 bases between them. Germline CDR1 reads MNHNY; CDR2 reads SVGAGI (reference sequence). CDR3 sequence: CASSYGGRGQFF. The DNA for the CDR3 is TGTGCCAGCAGTTACGGGGGGCGGGGGCAGTTCTTC.

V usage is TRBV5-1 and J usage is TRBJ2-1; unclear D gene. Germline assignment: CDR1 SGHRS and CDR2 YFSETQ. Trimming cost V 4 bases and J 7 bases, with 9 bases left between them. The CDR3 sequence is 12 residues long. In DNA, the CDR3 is TGCGCCAGCAGCGCCAACATGAATGAGCAGTTCTTC. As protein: CASSANMNEQFF.

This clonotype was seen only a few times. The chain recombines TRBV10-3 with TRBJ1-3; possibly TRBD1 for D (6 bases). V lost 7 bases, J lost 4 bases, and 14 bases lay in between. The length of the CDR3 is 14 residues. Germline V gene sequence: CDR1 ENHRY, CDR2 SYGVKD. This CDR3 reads CAITSTGSGNTIYF. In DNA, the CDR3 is TGTGCCATCACCTCGACAGGATCAGGAAACACCATATATTTT.

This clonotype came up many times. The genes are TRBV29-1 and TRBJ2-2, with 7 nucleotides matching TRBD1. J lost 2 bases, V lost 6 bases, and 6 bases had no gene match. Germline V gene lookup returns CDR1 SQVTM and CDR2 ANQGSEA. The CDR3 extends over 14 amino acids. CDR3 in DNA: TGCAGCGTCGCCGGGACAGCTAACACCGGGGAGCTGTTTTTT. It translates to CSVAGTANTGELFF.

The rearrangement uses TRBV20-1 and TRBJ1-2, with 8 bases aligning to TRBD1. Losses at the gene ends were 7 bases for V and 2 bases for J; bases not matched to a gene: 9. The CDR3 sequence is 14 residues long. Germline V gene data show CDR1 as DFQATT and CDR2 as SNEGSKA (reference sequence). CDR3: CSVRPRGLNYGYTF. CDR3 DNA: TGCAGTGTTCGCCCCAGGGGGCTGAACTATGGCTACACCTTC.

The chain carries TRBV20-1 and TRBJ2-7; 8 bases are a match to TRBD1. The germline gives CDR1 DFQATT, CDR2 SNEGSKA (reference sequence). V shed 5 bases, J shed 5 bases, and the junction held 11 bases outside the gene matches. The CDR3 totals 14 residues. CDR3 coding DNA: TGCAGTGCTCCCCGCGGCAGGGGGCACGACGAGCAGTACTTC. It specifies CSAPRGRGHDEQYF.

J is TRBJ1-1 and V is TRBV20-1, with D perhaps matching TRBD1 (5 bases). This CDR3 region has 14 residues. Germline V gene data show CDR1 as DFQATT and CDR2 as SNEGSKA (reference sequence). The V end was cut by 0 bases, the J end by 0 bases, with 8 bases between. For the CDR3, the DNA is TGCAGTGCTAGAGATCCAGGGATGAACACTGAAGCTTTCTTT. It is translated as CSARDPGMNTEAFF.

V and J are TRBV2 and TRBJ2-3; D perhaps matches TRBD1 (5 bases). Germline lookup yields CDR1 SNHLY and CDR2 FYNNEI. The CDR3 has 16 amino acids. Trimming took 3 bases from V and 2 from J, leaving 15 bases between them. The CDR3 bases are TGTGCCAGCAGTGATGGGCGCAGGGTGACCACAGATACGCAGTATTTT. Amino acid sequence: CASSDGRRVTTDTQYF.

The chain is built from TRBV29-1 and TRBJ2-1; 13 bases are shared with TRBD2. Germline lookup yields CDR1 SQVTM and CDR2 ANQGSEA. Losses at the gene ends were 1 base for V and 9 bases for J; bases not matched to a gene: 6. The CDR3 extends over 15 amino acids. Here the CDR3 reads CSVEAGLAGVAEQFF. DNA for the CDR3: TGCAGCGTTGAAGCAGGACTAGCGGGGGTGGCTGAGCAGTTCTTC.

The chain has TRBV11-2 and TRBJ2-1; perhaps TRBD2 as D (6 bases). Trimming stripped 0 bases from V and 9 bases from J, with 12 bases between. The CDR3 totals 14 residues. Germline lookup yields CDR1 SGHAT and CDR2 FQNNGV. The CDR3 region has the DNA TGTGCCAGCAGCTTAGATGTGGGGCGGGGTGAGCAGTTCTTC. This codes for CASSLDVGRGEQFF.

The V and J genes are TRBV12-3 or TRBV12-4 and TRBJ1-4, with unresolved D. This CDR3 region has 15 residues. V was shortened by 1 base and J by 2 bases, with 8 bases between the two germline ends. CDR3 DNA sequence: TGTGCCAGCAGTTTAGGGGGAACCACTAATGAAAAACTGTTTTTT. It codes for CASSLGGTTNEKLFF.

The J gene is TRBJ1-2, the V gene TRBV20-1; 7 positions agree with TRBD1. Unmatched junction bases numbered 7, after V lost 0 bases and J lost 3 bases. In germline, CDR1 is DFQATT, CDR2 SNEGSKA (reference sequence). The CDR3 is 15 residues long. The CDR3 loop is CSARDLRGLDYGYTF. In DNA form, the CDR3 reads TGCAGTGCTAGAGATTTAAGGGGGCTCGACTATGGCTACACCTTC.

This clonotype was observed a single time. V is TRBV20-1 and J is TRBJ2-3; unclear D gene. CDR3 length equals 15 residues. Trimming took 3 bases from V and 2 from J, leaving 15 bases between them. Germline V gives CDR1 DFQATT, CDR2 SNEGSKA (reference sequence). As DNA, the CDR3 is TGCAGTGCTAGGGTGGCTGGCTCCCCCACAGATACGCAGTATTTT. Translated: CSARVAGSPTDTQYF.

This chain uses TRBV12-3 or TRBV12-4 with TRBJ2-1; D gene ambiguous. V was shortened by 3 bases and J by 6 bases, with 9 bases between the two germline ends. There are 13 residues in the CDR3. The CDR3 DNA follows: TGTGCCAGCAGTTTGGAAGAGTTCAATGAGCAGTTCTTC. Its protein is CASSLEEFNEQFF.

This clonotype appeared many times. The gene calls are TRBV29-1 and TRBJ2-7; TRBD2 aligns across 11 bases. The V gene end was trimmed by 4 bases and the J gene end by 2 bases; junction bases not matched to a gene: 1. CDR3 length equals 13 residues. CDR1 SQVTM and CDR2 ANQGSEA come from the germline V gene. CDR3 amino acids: CSVGLAGTYEQYF. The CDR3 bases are TGCAGCGTTGGACTAGCGGGGACCTACGAGCAGTACTTC.

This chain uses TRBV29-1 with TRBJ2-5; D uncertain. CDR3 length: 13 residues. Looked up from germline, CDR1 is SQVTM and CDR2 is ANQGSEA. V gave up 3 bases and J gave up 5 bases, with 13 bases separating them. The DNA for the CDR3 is TGCAGCGTTGAGGGTGTAGGGCGGGAGACCCAGTACTTC. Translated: CSVEGVGRETQYF.

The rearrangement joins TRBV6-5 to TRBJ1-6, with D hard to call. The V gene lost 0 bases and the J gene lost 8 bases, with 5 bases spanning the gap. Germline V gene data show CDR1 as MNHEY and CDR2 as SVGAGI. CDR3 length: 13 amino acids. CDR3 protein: CASSYSRYSPLHF. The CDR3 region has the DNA TGTGCCAGCAGTTACTCGAGGTATTCACCCCTCCACTTT.

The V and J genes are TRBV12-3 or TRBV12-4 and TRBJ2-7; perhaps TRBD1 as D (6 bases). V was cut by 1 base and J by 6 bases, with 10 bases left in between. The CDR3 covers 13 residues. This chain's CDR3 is CASSLDRAGEQYF. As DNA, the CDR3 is TGTGCCAGCAGTTTAGACAGGGCAGGCGAGCAGTACTTC.